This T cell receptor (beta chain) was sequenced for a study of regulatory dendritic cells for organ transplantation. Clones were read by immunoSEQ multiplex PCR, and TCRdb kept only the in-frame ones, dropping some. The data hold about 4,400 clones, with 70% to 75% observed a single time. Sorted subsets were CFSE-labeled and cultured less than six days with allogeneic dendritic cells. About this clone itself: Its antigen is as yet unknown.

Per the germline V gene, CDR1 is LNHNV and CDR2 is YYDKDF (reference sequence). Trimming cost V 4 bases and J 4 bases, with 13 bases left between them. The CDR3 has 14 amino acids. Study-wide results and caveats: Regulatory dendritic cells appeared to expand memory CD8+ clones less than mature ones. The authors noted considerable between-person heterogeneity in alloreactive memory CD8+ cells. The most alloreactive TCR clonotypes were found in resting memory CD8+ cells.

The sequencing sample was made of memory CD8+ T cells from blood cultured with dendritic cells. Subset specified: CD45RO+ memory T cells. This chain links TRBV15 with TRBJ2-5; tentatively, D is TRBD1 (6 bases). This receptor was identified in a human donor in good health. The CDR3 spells CATSIHPGAETQYF. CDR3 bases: TGTGCCACCAGCATACACCCAGGGGCAGAGACCCAGTACTTC. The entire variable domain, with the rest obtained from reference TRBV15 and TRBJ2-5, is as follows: DAMVIQNPRYQVTQFGKPVTLSCSQTLNHNVMYWYQQKSSQAPKLLFHYYDKDFNNEADTPDNFQSRRPNTSFCFLDIRSPGLGDTAMYLCATSIHPGAETQYFGPGTRLLVL.